Shown below are 26 T cell receptor beta chains from a single sample sequenced in a study of shared clonotypes between healthy human individuals. Clones were sequenced by immunoSEQ multiplex PCR, and TCRdb holds only the in-frame ones, with some missing. Here the sample spans some 500,000 clones, 79% being singletons. The sequenced sample consisted of PBMCs. Source of these receptors: a woman aged 40 to 50 in good health. Some clones in this sample may be carry-over from other donors' samples.

The J gene is TRBJ1-1, the V gene TRBV4-2, with a tentative D call TRBD1 (5 bases). The germline CDR1 and CDR2 sequences are LGHNA and YNFKEQ. Trimming pared 4 bases from V and 4 bases from J, leaving 13 bases between. This CDR3 comprises 14 residues. CDR3 in DNA: TGTGCCAGCAGCCTAGGGGTCCGGGGCACTGAAGCTTTCTTT. This translates into CASSLGVRGTEAFF.

The CDR3 bases are TGTGCCAGTAGTAGGAACAGGGAAAGCAATCAGCCCCAGCATTTT. This sequence encodes CASSRNRESNQPQHF. The chain couples TRBV19 to TRBJ1-5, with D maybe TRBD1 (6 bases). Germline V gene lookup returns CDR1 LNHDA and CDR2 SQIVND (reference sequence). This CDR3 region has 15 residues. Trimming cost V 4 bases and J 1 base, with 11 bases left between them.

As DNA, the CDR3 is TGTGCCAGCAGCGTTGACGGGAGGGATAAGAATGAGCAGTTCTTC. Its protein is CASSVDGRDKNEQFF. This chain connects TRBV9 to TRBJ2-1; TRBD2 agrees at 8 bases. Germline V gives CDR1 SGDLS, CDR2 YYNGEE. Trimming at V came to 2 bases and at J to 7 bases, leaving 8 bases not matched to a gene. CDR3 length equals 15 residues.

With respect to this clone: A much more abundant neighbour one base away suggests this may be a read error. V usage is TRBV4-1 and J usage is TRBJ2-1; TRBD2 aligns across 7 bases. V was pared by 3 bases and J by 14 bases, with 10 bases of the junction left unmatched. CDR1 MGHRA and CDR2 YSYEKL come from the germline V gene. CDR3 length: 13 residues. The DNA of the CDR3 is TGCGCCAGCAGCCAGGAGCCGGTGACTAGCAAGTTCTTC. It codes for CASSQEPVTSKFF.

The V gene is TRBV7-6, the J gene TRBJ2-2, with a weak D call TRBD2 (5 bases). This CDR3 has 15 residues. Trimming took off 1 base at V and 8 bases at J, with 14 bases between the two ends. Germline V gene data show CDR1 as SGHVS and CDR2 as FNYEAQ. CDR3 loop: CASSLVSGEGGELFF. The DNA of the CDR3 is TGTGCCAGCAGCTTAGTCTCAGGCGAGGGTGGGGAGCTGTTTTTT.

This chain uses TRBV10-3 with TRBJ2-3; D ambiguous. Trimming shortened V by 5 bases and J by 4 bases, and 7 bases separated the two germline ends. CDR3 length equals 12 residues. CDR1 and CDR2 (germline): ENHRY, SYGVKD. DNA of the CDR3: TGTGCCATCAGTCAGGTAGCAGATACGCAGTATTTT. It encodes CAISQVADTQYF.

The chain couples TRBV19 to TRBJ2-1; the match to TRBD2 covers 9 bases. Per germline, CDR1 LNHDA and CDR2 SQIVND (reference sequence). This CDR3 is 17 amino acids long. The J segment lost 5 bases and the V segment lost 0 bases, leaving 8 bases of the junction unmatched. The CDR3 protein is CASSIEGAGGIDNEQFF. The CDR3 bases are TGTGCCAGTAGTATAGAAGGAGCGGGAGGAATTGACAATGAGCAGTTCTTC.

The chain employs TRBV30 and TRBJ2-5; 9 positions match TRBD1. The CDR3 is made up of 14 amino acids. Trimming at V came to 3 bases and at J to 2 bases, leaving 4 bases not matched to a gene. The germline V gene has CDR1 GTSNPN and CDR2 SVGIG (reference sequence). DNA of the CDR3: TGTGCCTGGAGAGACAGGGGGGGTCAAGAGACCCAGTACTTC. Its translation: CAWRDRGGQETQYF.

The rearrangement links TRBV5-1 to TRBJ2-5; D unresolved. The CDR3 is made up of 14 amino acids. V shed 0 bases and J shed 5 bases, with 11 bases lying between them. In germline, CDR1 is SGHRS, CDR2 YFSETQ. CDR3 protein: CASSLGSAGETQYF. In DNA form, the CDR3 reads TGCGCCAGCAGCTTGGGGAGTGCCGGGGAGACCCAGTACTTC.

A remark on this clone: The junction does not match germline at one end; this may be a read error. CDR3 nucleotides: TGTGCCAGCAGTGGGACTAGCGGCCTCTCCTCCAATGAGCAGTTCTTC. Translation: CASSGTSGLSSNEQFF. The chain employs TRBV25-1 and TRBJ2-1; 10 bases fit TRBD2. The CDR3 runs 16 residues. Germline values: CDR1 MGHDK, CDR2 SYGVNS.

This chain uses TRBV9 with TRBJ2-7, with 10 bases lining up with TRBD1. The CDR3 covers 14 residues. Germline trimming cut 5 bases from V and 5 bases from J; bases unmatched to any gene: 7. Germline V lookup: CDR1 SGDLS, CDR2 YYNGEE. The CDR3 spells CASSPGQGSHEQYF. Written as DNA, the CDR3 is TGTGCCAGCAGTCCGGGACAGGGGTCCCACGAGCAGTACTTC.

V gene TRBV4-2 combines with J gene TRBJ2-7; D possibly corresponds to TRBD2 (6 bases). Trimming removed 1 base at V and 0 bases at J, with 10 bases between. This CDR3 contains 15 residues. The V gene's germline CDR1 is LGHNA and CDR2 YNFKEQ. Here the CDR3 reads CASSQGLEGSYEQYF. Here the CDR3 DNA reads TGTGCCAGCAGCCAAGGCTTGGAGGGCTCCTACGAGCAGTACTTC.

V gene TRBV14 combines with J gene TRBJ2-5; a possible D gene is TRBD2 (5 bases). V lost 5 bases, J lost 9 bases, and 16 bases lay in between. There are 13 residues in the CDR3. Germline CDR1 is SGHDN and CDR2 is FVKESK. This chain's CDR3 is CASSATYLRAQYF. The CDR3 region has the DNA TGTGCCAGCAGCGCTACGTACCTGAGGGCCCAGTACTTC.

The V call is TRBV4-2, the J call TRBJ2-1; 7 nucleotides line up with TRBD2. V lost 0 bases and J lost 8; bases outside the gene matches: 16. The CDR3 has 18 amino acids. Germline loops: CDR1 LGHNA, CDR2 YNFKEQ. This chain's CDR3 is CASSQEPPSGASWDEQFF. The CDR3 DNA follows: TGTGCCAGCAGCCAAGAACCCCCCAGCGGGGCTAGCTGGGATGAGCAGTTCTTC.

This CDR3 is CASSPQSPSTNYGYTF. The CDR3 DNA follows: TGTGCCAGCAGCCCTCAGTCCCCTTCGACGAACTATGGCTACACCTTC. V usage is TRBV7-8 and J usage is TRBJ1-2; no clear D gene. CDR1 is SGHVS and CDR2 is FQNEAQ in the germline V gene. V shed 5 bases and J shed 2 bases, with 18 bases lying between them. This CDR3 has 16 amino acids.

J is TRBJ1-4 and V is TRBV7-7; TRBD1 matches at 7 bases. The germline V gene encodes CDR1 SSHAT and CDR2 FNYEAQ (reference sequence). V gave up 8 bases and J gave up 5 bases; unmatched junction bases: 5. This CDR3 is built from 13 residues. In DNA, the CDR3 is TGTGCCAGCGGGGACAGCCAAAATGAAAAACTGTTTTTT. The encoded protein is CASGDSQNEKLFF.

V and J are TRBV5-4 and TRBJ2-3; possible D gene TRBD2, 6 bases. CDR1 is SGHNT, CDR2 YYREEE, per germline (reference sequence). V was shortened by 2 bases and J by 5 bases, with 18 bases between the two germline ends. The CDR3 is made up of 16 amino acids. The CDR3 reads CASSLRGGLLVDTQYF. In nucleotides, the CDR3 is TGTGCCAGCAGCTTAAGGGGAGGACTTTTGGTAGATACGCAGTATTTT.

This clone was detected once. V is TRBV23-1 and J is TRBJ2-1, with D maybe TRBD2 (6 bases). TRBV23-1 is annotated as an ORF whose role is uncertain. The CDR3 is 16 amino acids. The V end lost 4 bases, the J end lost 3 bases, and 16 bases lay between the germline ends. The CDR3 sequence is CASSRRRAEVYNEQFF. The CDR3 bases are TGCGCCAGCAGTCGCCGGAGGGCCGAGGTCTACAATGAGCAGTTCTTC.

This clone was observed a handful of times. The CDR3 protein is CASSMAGTQNTDTQYF. DNA of the CDR3: TGTGCCAGCAGCATGGCCGGGACTCAAAACACAGATACGCAGTATTTT. J is TRBJ2-3 and V is TRBV13; weak D call: TRBD2 (6 bases). The germline CDR1 and CDR2 sequences are PRHDT and FYEKMQ (reference sequence). Trimming removed 5 bases at V and 2 bases at J, with 17 bases between. This CDR3 contains 16 residues.

This rearrangement joins TRBV28 to TRBJ1-2; D might be TRBD1 (6 bases). CDR3 size: 14 residues. CDR1 is MDHEN and CDR2 is SYDVKM in the germline V gene. Trimming pared 4 bases from V and 6 bases from J, leaving 15 bases between. The CDR3 loop is CASSSPGVGDGYTF. CDR3 sequence (DNA): TGTGCCAGCAGTTCCCCAGGGGTCGGGGATGGCTACACCTTC.

The sample holds a few counts of this clone. V is TRBV7-3 and J is TRBJ2-3; no firm D call. The CDR3 length is 13 residues. Trimming cost V 5 bases and J 2 bases, with 8 bases left between them. Germline V lookup: CDR1 SGHTA, CDR2 FQGTGA. CDR3 bases: TGTGCCAGCAGCCCCGGGCACACAGATACGCAGTATTTT. This translates into CASSPGHTDTQYF.

The rearrangement uses TRBV15 and TRBJ2-7, with TRBD1 as a possible D gene (6 bases). Germline V gene lookup returns CDR1 LNHNV and CDR2 YYDKDF (reference sequence). There are 16 residues in the CDR3. V lost 4 bases to trimming and J lost 4 bases, with 20 bases between them. CDR3 in DNA: TGTGCCACCAGCACCCGCCTGACAGGTATACGATACGAGCAGTACTTC. Residues: CATSTRLTGIRYEQYF.

The V gene is TRBV7-9, the J gene TRBJ2-5; 7 nucleotides agree with TRBD1. This CDR3 is 14 amino acids long. In germline, CDR1 is SEHNR, CDR2 FQNEAQ (reference sequence). After removal of 5 bases from V and 5 bases from J, the junction contained 8 bases not matched to a gene. CDR3 sequence reads: CASSPTGDRETQYF. In DNA form, the CDR3 reads TGTGCCAGCAGCCCAACAGGGGACCGGGAGACCCAGTACTTC. Using reference TRBV7-9 and TRBJ2-5 for the parts outside the CDR3, the full variable domain is DTGVSQNPRHKITKRGQNVTFRCDPISEHNRLYWYRQTLGQGPEFLTYFQNEAQLEKSRLLSDRFSAERPKGSFSTLEIQRTEQGDSAMYLCASSPTGDRETQYFGPGTRLLVL.

On this clone itself: This sample includes further DNA sequences coding for the same CDR3. The J gene is TRBJ2-1, the V gene TRBV5-1; D is uncertain. Germline V gene data show CDR1 as SGHRS and CDR2 as YFSETQ. Deletions cut 4 bases from V and 7 bases from J, with 9 bases between. The CDR3 extends over 12 amino acids. The chain's CDR3 is CASSLVLNEQFF. CDR3 bases: TGCGCCAGCAGCCTAGTTTTGAATGAGCAGTTCTTC.

The CDR3, as DNA: TGTGCCTGGAGTGGGCTAAGAGTCTACGAGCAGTACTTC. Its translation is CAWSGLRVYEQYF. V and J are TRBV30 and TRBJ2-7; D uncertain. V lost 1 base, J lost 3 bases, and 10 bases lay in between. The CDR3 is 13 residues long. The germline gives CDR1 GTSNPN, CDR2 SVGIG (reference sequence).

V and J are TRBV6-6 and TRBJ1-5; weak D call: TRBD1 (5 bases). The germline CDR1 and CDR2 sequences are MNHNY and SVGAGI (reference sequence). Trimming removed 0 bases at V and 6 bases at J, with 12 bases between. The CDR3 extends over 15 amino acids. DNA of the CDR3: TGTGCCAGCAGTTACTCGCCAGGGATGGGTCAGCCCCAGCATTTT. It encodes CASSYSPGMGQPQHF.